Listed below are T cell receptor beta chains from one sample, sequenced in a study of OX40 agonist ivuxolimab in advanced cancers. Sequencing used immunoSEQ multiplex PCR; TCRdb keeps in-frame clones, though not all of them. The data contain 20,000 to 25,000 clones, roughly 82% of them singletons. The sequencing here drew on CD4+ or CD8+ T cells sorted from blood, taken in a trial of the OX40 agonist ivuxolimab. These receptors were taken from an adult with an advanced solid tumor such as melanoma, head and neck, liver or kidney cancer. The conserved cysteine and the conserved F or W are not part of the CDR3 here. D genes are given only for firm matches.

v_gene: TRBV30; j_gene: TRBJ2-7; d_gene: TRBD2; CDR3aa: AWNWAGGPYEQY
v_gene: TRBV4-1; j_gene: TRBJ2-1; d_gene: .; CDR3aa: ASSQAILGYEQF
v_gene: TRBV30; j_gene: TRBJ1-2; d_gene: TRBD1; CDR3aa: AWSRDSWYGYT
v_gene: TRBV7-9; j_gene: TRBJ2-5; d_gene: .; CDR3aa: ASSPPLGRDQETQY
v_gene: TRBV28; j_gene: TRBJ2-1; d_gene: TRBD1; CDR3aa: ASSWTGYSEQF
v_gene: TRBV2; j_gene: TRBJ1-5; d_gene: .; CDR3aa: ASSWTQNNQPQH
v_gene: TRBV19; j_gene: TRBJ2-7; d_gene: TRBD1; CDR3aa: ASSPGQGPYEQY
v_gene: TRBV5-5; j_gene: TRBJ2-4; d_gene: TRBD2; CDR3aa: ASSPGTQGGIAKNIQY
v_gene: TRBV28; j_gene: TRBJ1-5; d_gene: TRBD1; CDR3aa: ASRRGTGISNQPQH
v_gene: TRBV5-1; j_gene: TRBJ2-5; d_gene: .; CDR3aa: ASSLDGNQETQY
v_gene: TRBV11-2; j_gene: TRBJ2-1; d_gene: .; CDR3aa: ASSLEAAERYNEQF
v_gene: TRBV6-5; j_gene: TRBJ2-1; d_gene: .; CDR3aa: ASTPAGTNEQF
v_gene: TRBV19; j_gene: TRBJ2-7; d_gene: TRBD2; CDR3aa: ASSITSGSSEQY
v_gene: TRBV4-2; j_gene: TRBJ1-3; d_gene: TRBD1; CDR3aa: ASSQATGVLSGNTIY
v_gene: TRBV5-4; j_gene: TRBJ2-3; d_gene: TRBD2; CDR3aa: ASSLVRGRAPNTQY
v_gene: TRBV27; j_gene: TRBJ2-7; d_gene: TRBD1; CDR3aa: ASSLWGQDSLNEQY
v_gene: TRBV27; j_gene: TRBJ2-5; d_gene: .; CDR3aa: ASSLVSPGARETQY
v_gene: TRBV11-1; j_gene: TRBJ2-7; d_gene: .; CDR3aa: ASSLTGRSYEQY
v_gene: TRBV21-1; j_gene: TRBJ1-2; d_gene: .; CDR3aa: ASSKKGWGILANYGYT
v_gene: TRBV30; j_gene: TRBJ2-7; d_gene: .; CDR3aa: AWSVQGTSEQY
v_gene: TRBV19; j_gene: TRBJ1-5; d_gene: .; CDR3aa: ASSEWAMSNQPQH
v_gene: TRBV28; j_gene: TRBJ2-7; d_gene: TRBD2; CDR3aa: ASSWGGSHEQY
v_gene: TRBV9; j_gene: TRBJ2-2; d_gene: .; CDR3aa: ASSSDRKDGELF
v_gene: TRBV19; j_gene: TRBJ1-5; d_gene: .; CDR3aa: ASTPVGWDQPQH
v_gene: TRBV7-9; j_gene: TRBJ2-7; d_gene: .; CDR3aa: ASSPGESLEQY
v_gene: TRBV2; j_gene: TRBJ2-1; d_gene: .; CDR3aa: ASKYGELEQF
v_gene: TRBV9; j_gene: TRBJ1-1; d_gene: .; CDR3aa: ASSALGAVVFPEAF
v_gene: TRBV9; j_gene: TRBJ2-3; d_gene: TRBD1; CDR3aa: ASSVLGQGVGDTQY
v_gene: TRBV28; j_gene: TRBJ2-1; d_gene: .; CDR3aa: ASKYQGWLNEQF
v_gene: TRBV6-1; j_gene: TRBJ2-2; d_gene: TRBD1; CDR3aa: ASIGGQFNTGELF
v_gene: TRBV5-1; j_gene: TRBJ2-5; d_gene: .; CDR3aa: ASSLFGSSGETQY
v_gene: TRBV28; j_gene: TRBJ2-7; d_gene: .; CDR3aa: ASSLAGAHYEQY
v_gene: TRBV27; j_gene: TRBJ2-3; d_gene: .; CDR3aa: ASSLYTSGDTQY
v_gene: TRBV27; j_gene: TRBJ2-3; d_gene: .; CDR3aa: ASTEVGSGTDTQY
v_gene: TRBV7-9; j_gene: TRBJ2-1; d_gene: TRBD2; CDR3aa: ASSREREFYNEQF
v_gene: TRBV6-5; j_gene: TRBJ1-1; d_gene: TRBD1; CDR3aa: ASSMQGVATEAF
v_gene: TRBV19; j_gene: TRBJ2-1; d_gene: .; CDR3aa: ASSIAQSGGNEQF
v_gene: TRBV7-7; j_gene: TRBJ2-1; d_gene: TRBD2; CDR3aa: ASSPGGGRNEQF
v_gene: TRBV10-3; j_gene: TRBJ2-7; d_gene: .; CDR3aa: AISESDTAYEQY
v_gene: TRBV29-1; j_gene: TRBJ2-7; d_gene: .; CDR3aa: SVEPAGGQNYEQY
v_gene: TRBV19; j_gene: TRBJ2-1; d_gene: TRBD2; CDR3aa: ASSTLAGGHNEQF
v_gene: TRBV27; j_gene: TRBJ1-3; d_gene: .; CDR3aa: ASSPQEANTIY
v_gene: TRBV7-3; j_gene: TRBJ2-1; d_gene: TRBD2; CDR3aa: ASSQGLAGGRAYNEQF
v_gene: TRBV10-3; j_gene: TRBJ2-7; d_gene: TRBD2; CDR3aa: ATKGREPSYEQY
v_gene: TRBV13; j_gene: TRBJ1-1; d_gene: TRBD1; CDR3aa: ASSQGQGTTEAF
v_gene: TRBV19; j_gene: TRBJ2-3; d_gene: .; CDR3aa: ASSRGAVSTDTQY
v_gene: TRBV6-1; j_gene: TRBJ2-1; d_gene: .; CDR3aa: ASCQTAVDEQF
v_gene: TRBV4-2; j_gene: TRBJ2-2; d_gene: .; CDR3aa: ASSQTSTGATGELF